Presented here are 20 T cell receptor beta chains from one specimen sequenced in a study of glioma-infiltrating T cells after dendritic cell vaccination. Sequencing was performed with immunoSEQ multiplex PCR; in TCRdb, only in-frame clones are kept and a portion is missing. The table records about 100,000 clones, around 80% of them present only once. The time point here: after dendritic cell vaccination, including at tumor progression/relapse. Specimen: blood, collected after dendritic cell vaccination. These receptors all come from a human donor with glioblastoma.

CDR3 coding DNA: TGTGCCAGCAGTTCTCCGGGACAGGGCTACTATGGCTACACCTTC. It codes for CASSSPGQGYYGYTF. The chain couples TRBV28 to TRBJ1-2; 9 bases are a match to TRBD1. CDR1 MDHEN and CDR2 SYDVKM come from the germline V gene. J was trimmed by 3 bases and V by 4 bases; bases with no gene match: 6. The CDR3 runs to 15 residues.

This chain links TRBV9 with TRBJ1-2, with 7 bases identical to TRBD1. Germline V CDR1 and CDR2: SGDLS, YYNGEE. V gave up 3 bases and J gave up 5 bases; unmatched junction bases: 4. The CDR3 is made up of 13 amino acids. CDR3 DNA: TGTGCCAGCAGCGAGACAGGGACTTATGGCTACACCTTC. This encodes CASSETGTYGYTF.

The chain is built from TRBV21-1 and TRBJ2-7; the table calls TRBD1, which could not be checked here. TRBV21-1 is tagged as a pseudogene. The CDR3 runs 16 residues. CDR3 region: CASSKGAGPISYEQYF. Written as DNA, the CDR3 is TGTGCCAGCAGCAAAGGCGCAGGCCCAATCTCCTACGAGCAGTACTTC.

CDR3 sequence (DNA): TGTGCCAGCAGTGAATCAGTAGCGGGGGGCTACGAGCAGTACTTC. Translating it yields CASSESVAGGYEQYF. The chain has TRBV6-1 and TRBJ2-7; 10 bases fit TRBD2. The CDR3 sequence is 15 residues long. Germline V gene sequence: CDR1 MNHNS, CDR2 SASEGT. The ends lost 2 bases at V and 3 bases at J; junction bases unmatched: 4.

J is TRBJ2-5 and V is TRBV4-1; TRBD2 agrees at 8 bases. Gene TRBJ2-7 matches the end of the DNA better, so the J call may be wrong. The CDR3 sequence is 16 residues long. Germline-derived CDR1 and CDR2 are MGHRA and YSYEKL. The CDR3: CASSPALAGTIYEQYF. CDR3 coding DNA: TGCGCCAGCAGTCCAGCCTTAGCGGGGACCATCTACGAGCAGTACTTC.

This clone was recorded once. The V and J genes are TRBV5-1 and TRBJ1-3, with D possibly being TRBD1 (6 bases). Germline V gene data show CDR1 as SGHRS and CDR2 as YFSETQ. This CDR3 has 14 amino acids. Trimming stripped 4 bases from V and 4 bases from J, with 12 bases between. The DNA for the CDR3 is TGCGCCAGCAGCACACAGGGTGCCGGAAACACCATATATTTT. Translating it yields CASSTQGAGNTIYF.

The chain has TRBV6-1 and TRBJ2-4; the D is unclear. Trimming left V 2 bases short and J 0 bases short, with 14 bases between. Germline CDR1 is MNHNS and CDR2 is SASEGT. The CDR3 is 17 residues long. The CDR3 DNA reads TGTGCCAGCAGTGAATCCCCCTCTCAGTTAGCCAAAAACATTCAGTACTTC. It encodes CASSESPSQLAKNIQYF.

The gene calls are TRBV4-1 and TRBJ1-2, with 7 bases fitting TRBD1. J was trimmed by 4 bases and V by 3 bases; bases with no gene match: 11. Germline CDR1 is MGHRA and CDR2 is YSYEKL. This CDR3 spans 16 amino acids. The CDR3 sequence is CASSQGMGQSLYGYTF. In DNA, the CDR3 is TGCGCCAGCAGCCAGGGTATGGGACAGTCACTCTATGGCTACACCTTC.

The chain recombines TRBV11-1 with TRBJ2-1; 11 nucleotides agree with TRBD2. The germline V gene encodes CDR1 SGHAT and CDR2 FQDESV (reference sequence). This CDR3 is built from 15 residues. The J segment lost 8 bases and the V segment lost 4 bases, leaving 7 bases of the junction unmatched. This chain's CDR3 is CASSYRLAGSDEQFF. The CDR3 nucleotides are TGTGCCAGCAGCTACAGACTAGCGGGGAGCGATGAGCAGTTCTTC.

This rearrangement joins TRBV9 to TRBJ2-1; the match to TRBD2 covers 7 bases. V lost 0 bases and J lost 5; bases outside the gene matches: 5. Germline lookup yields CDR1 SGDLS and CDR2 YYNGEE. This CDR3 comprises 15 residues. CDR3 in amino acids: CASSVGRTRNNEQFF. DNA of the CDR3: TGTGCCAGCAGCGTAGGCCGGACTAGGAACAATGAGCAGTTCTTC.

Here the CDR3 DNA reads TGCAGTGCTTTTCGAGTGTTTGAGCAGTACTTC. It encodes CSAFRVFEQYF. This chain joins TRBV20-1 and TRBJ2-7, with D uncertain. Trimming removed 5 bases from V and 7 bases from J, with 12 bases in between. The CDR3 has 11 residues. CDR1 DFQATT and CDR2 SNEGSKA come from the germline V gene (reference sequence).

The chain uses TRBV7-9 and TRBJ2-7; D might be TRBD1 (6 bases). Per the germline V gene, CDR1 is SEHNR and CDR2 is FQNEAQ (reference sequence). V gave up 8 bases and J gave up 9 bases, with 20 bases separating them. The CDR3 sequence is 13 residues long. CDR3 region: CASSRDIGLRQYF. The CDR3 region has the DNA TGTGCCAGCTCCCGGGACATTGGGTTAAGGCAGTACTTC. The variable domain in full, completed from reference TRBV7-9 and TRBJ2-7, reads DTGVSQNPRHKITKRGQNVTFRCDPISEHNRLYWYRQTLGQGPEFLTYFQNEAQLEKSRLLSDRFSAERPKGSFSTLEIQRTEQGDSAMYLCASSRDIGLRQYFGPGTRLTVT.

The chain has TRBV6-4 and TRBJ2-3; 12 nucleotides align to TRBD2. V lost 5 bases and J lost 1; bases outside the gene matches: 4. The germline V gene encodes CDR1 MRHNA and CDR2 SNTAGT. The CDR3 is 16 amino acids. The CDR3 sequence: CASSSSGGAGTDTQYF. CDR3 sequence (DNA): TGTGCCAGCAGTTCTAGCGGGGGGGCCGGCACAGATACGCAGTATTTT.

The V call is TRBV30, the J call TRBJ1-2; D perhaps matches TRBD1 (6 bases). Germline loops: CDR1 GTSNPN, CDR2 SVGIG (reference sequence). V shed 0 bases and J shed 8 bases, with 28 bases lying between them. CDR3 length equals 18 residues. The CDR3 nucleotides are TGTGCCTGGAGTGTACGAGAGACAGGTTATCGGGAATCAACCGGCTACACCTTC. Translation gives CAWSVRETGYRESTGYTF.

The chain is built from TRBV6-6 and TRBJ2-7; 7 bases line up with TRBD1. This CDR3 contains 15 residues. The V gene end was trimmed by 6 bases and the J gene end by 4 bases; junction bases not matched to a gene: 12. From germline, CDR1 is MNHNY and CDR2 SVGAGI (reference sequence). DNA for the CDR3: TGTGCCAGCAGACTCAATCCGGGACAGCGATACGAGCAGTACTTC. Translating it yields CASRLNPGQRYEQYF.

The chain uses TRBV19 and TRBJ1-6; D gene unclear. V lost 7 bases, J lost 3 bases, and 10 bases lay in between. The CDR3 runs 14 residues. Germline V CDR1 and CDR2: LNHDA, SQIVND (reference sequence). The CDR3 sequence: CASTPGLYNSPLHF. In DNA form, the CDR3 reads TGTGCCAGTACCCCAGGCCTCTATAATTCACCCCTCCACTTT.

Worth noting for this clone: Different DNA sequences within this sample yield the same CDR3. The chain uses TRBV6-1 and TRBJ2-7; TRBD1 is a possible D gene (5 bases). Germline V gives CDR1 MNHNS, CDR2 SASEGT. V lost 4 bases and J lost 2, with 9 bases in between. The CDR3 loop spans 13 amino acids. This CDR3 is CASSVAGTYEQYF. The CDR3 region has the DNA TGTGCCAGCAGTGTGGCAGGGACCTACGAGCAGTACTTC.

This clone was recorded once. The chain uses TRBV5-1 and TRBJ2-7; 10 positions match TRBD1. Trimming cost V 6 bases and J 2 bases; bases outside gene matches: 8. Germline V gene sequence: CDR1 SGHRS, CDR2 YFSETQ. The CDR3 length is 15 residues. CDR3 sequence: CASNSLDRGTYEQYF. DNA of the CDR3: TGCGCCAGCAATAGTTTGGACAGGGGGACCTACGAGCAGTACTTC.

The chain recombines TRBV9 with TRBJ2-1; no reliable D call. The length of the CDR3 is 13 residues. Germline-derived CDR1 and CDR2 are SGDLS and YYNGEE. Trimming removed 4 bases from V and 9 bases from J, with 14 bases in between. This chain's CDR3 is CASSPYPISEQFF. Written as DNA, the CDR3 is TGTGCCAGCAGCCCCTACCCGATTAGTGAGCAGTTCTTC.

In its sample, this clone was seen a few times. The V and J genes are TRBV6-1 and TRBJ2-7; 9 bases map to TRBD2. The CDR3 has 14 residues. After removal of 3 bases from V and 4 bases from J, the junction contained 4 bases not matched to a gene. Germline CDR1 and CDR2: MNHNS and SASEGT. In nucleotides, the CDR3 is TGTGCCAGCAGTGAGCTAGCGGGGAGTTACGAGCAGTACTTC. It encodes CASSELAGSYEQYF.